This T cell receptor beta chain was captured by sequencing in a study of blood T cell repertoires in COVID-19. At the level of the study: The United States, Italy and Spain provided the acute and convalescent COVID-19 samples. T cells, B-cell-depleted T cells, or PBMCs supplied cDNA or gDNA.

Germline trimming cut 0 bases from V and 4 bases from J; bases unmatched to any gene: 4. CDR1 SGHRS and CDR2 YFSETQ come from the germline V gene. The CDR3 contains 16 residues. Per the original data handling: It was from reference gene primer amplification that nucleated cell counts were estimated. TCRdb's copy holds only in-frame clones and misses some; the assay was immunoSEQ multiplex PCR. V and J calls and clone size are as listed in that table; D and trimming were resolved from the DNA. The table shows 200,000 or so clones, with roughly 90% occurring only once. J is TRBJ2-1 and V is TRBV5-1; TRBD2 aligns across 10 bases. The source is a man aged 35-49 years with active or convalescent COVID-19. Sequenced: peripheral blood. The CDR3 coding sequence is TGCGCCAGCAGCTTGGCTACTAGCGGGGAATACAATGAGCAGTTCTTC. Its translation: CASSLATSGEYNEQFF. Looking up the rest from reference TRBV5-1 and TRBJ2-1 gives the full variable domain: KAGVTQTPRYLIKTRGQQVTLSCSPISGHRSVSWYQQTPGQGLQFLFEYFSETQRNKGNFPGRFSGRQFSNSRSEMNVSTLELGDSALYLCASSLATSGEYNEQFFGPGTRLTVL.